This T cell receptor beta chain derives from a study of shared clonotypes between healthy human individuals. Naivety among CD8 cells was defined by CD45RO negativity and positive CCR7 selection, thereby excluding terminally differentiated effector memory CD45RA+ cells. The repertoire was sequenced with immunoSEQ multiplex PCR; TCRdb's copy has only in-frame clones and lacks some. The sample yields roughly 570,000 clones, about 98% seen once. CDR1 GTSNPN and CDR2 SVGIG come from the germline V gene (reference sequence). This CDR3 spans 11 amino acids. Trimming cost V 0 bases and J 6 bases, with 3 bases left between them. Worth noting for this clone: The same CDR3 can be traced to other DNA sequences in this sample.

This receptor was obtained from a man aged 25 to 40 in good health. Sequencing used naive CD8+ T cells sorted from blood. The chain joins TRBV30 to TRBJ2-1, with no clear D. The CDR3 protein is CAWSVGNEQFF. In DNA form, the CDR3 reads TGTGCCTGGAGTGTGGGCAATGAGCAGTTCTTC.